These T cell receptor beta chains were read from a single sample in a study of cytomegalovirus exposure and HLA in healthy donors. TCRdb's copy holds only in-frame clones and misses some; the assay was immunoSEQ multiplex PCR. The sample lists 150,000 to 200,000 clones, about four fifths occurring once. The sequencing sample was made of PBMCs. Source of these receptors: a female donor in good health and CMV-seronegative. The CDR3 runs from the conserved cysteine through the conserved F or W. A D gene is named only where the DNA matches it firmly. The size of a clone is reported for some rows only, either as once, few or many, or as a class for expanded clones.

CDR3 DNA | CDR3 protein | J gene | D gene | V gene | clone size
TGTGCCAGCACCGGGAGATCTTCCTACGAGCAGTACTTC | CASTGRSSYEQYF | TRBJ2-7 | NA | TRBV6-1 | NA
TGTGCCAGCAGCGTATCTCCTCAGAAGAACACCGGGGAGCTGTTTTTT | CASSVSPQKNTGELFF | TRBJ2-2 | NA | TRBV9 | once
TGTGCCAGCAGCTTAGAACTTTTCACAGATACGCAGTATTTT | CASSLELFTDTQYF | TRBJ2-3 | NA | TRBV7-8 | NA
TGTGCCAGCAGTTTAAAGACTAGTGAAGAGACCCAGTACTTC | CASSLKTSEETQYF | TRBJ2-5 | NA | TRBV27 | NA
TGTGCCAGCAACACAGGGATCGGCTCTGGAAACACCATATATTTT | CASNTGIGSGNTIYF | TRBJ1-3 | NA | TRBV28 | NA
TGCGCCAGCGGACAGAACTCCGGAAACACCATATATTTT | CASGQNSGNTIYF | TRBJ1-3 | NA | TRBV5-1 | NA
TGCGCCAGCAGCCAGATCCCCCGGCGGTTGGATGGCTACACCTTC | CASSQIPRRLDGYTF | TRBJ1-2 | NA | TRBV4-3 | once
TGTGCCAGCAGCAACAGGGGAACAGCTTTCTTT | CASSNRGTAFF | TRBJ1-1 | TRBD1 | TRBV6-5 | once
TGTGCCAGCAGTGAATATTTTCTTGGAGACACCTTC | CASSEYFLGDTF | TRBJ1-2 | NA | TRBV6-1 | NA
TGCGCCAGCACCCTGGACAGGGCCAGCACAGATACGCAGTATTTT | CASTLDRASTDTQYF | TRBJ2-3 | TRBD1 | TRBV5-1 | NA
TGTGCCACCAGCAGAGATCTGACAGGGGGGTCCGGGGAGCTGTTTTTT | CATSRDLTGGSGELFF | TRBJ2-2 | TRBD1 | TRBV15 | NA
TGTGCCAGCAGCCTTCGGACTAGCGGGGGCACTACGGACGAGCAGTACTTC | CASSLRTSGGTTDEQYF | TRBJ2-7 | TRBD2 | TRBV7-6 | NA
TGTGCCAGCAGCTACAAACAGGGCATGGACACTGAAGCTTTCTTT | CASSYKQGMDTEAFF | TRBJ1-1 | NA | TRBV7-2 | few
TGTGCCAGCAGCTACTCTAGTCGCGAGCAGTACTTC | CASSYSSREQYF | TRBJ2-7 | NA | TRBV11-3 | NA
TGTGCCAGCAGGTCACAGGGGAACACTGAAGCTTTCTTT | CASRSQGNTEAFF | TRBJ1-1 | NA | TRBV2 | NA
TGTGCCATCAGTGAAGTGTTGGCCGTAGGCTACACCTTC | CAISEVLAVGYTF | TRBJ1-2 | NA | TRBV10-3 | NA
TGTGCCAGCAGCCAGGGTAGCAATCAGCCCCAGCATTTT | CASSQGSNQPQHF | TRBJ1-5 | NA | TRBV6-4 | few
TGCGCCAGCAGTCTTCAAGGACAGCTGAACACTGAAGCTTTCTTT | CASSLQGQLNTEAFF | TRBJ1-1 | NA | TRBV23-1 | NA
TGTGCCAGCAGTATACAACCCACCGGGGAGCTGTTTTTT | CASSIQPTGELFF | TRBJ2-2 | NA | TRBV27 | NA
TGTGCCAGCAGTGAATATCTAGCGGGGCGGACAGATACGCAGTATTTT | CASSEYLAGRTDTQYF | TRBJ2-3 | TRBD2 | TRBV25-1 | few
TGCGCCAGCAGCTTAACTCTCCAGGGGTACTACGAGCAGTACTTC | CASSLTLQGYYEQYF | TRBJ2-7 | NA | TRBV5-1 | NA
TGTGCCAGTAGTATAGATCTAAGGGGGAGTAGCGGGGGGCCAAGCACAGATACGCAGTATTTT | CASSIDLRGSSGGPSTDTQYF | TRBJ2-3 | TRBD2 | TRBV19 | once
TGTGCCAGTAGTATGGTCCCAGCGGGGATAGCTTTCTTT | CASSMVPAGIAFF | TRBJ1-1 | NA | TRBV19 | NA
TGTGCCAGTCGACTAGCGGACACGGGGACCCAGTACTTC | CASRLADTGTQYF | TRBJ2-5 | TRBD2 | TRBV19 | NA
TGTGCCAGTAGTACTAGCGGGGGGACCGGGGAGCTGTTTTTT | CASSTSGGTGELFF | TRBJ2-2 | TRBD2 | TRBV19 | NA
TGCGCCAGCAGTCCCCAAGTTAAGCGGGAGTATACCGCCGGGGAGCTGTTTTTT | CASSPQVKREYTAGELFF | TRBJ2-2 | TRBD2 | TRBV4-3 | few
TGTGCCAGCAGCCTCGGTAGGGGGACTACGAACACCGGGGAGCTGTTTTTT | CASSLGRGTTNTGELFF | TRBJ2-2 | NA | TRBV5-6 | NA
TGTGCCAGCAGTTTATTACCACAAACAGATACGCAGTATTTT | CASSLLPQTDTQYF | TRBJ2-3 | NA | TRBV27 | few
TGTGCCAGCAGTTGGGGGGATGGCTACGAGCAGTACTTC | CASSWGDGYEQYF | TRBJ2-7 | NA | TRBV27 | NA
TGTGCCAGCAGCCACAGACCCGGACAGCAGTTCTACGAGCAGTACTTC | CASSHRPGQQFYEQYF | TRBJ2-7 | NA | TRBV7-9 | NA
TGCGCCAGCAGCTATGGGGACAGGGGAATACAAGAGACCCAGTACTTC | CASSYGDRGIQETQYF | TRBJ2-5 | TRBD1 | TRBV5-1 | NA
TGTGCCAGCAGCTTAGCGCGTGCTAGCGGGTCAGATACGCAGTATTTT | CASSLARASGSDTQYF | TRBJ2-3 | TRBD2 | TRBV7-8 | NA
TGTGCCAGCAGCTTACGCTACGACGAGCAGTACTTC | CASSLRYDEQYF | TRBJ2-7 | NA | TRBV7-9 | NA
TGTTCCAGCAGCACTGGACAGGGTACCCTCTCTGGAAACACCATATATTTT | CSSSTGQGTLSGNTIYF | TRBJ1-3 | TRBD1 | TRBV7-9 | NA
TGCGCCAGCAGCTTGCAGCAGGGTCGTGAGCAGTTCTTC | CASSLQQGREQFF | TRBJ2-1 | NA | TRBV5-1 | NA
TGTGCCAGTAGTATCGGCGGGGGGCTCCTAGCCGGAGCTTTCTTT | CASSIGGGLLAGAFF | TRBJ1-1 | NA | TRBV19 | NA
TGTGCCACCAGCGACGGGACTAGCGGGAGAGGGGGCACCTACGAGCAGTACTTC | CATSDGTSGRGGTYEQYF | TRBJ2-7 | TRBD2 | TRBV15 | NA
TGTGCCAGCAGCTTAGACAGGGACTCTGGGGCCAACGTCCTGACTTTC | CASSLDRDSGANVLTF | TRBJ2-6 | NA | TRBV7-8 | few
TGTGCCAGCAGTCCCCCTAGCCGGAGCTCCTACGAGCAGTACTTC | CASSPPSRSSYEQYF | TRBJ2-7 | NA | TRBV6-6 | NA
TGCGCCAGCAGCTTGGGCAGCTATAATTCACCCCTCCACTTT | CASSLGSYNSPLHF | TRBJ1-6 | NA | TRBV5-1 | NA
TGTGCCAGCAGTTTAGGAGGGGAAGGTCAGCCCCAGCATTTT | CASSLGGEGQPQHF | TRBJ1-5 | NA | TRBV27 | NA
TGTGCCAGCTCACCGGACAGGGGGCTAGGGAGCAATCAGCCCCAGCATTTT | CASSPDRGLGSNQPQHF | TRBJ1-5 | TRBD1 | TRBV18 | NA
TGTGCCAGCAGCACCGGGACAGCGGCCTCACCCCTCCACTTT | CASSTGTAASPLHF | TRBJ1-6 | TRBD1 | TRBV9 | NA
TGTGCCAGCAGCTCGGGACTAGCGGGCAGATACTACGAGCAGTACTTC | CASSSGLAGRYYEQYF | TRBJ2-7 | TRBD2 | TRBV11-2 | NA
TGCGCCAGCAGCCTGACGGGGTCCTACAATGAGCAGTTCTTC | CASSLTGSYNEQFF | TRBJ2-1 | NA | TRBV5-1 | NA
TGTGCCAGCAGCCTGAACGGCAGAGCGGTGGAGACCCAGTACTTC | CASSLNGRAVETQYF | TRBJ2-5 | NA | TRBV5-6 | NA
TGTGCCAGCAGCTACCCCGTAGCGGGAGTTGGGAACACCGGGGAGCTGTTTTTT | CASSYPVAGVGNTGELFF | TRBJ2-2 | TRBD2 | TRBV7-9 | NA
TGCGCCAGCAGCTTGGAGCCATCGGGGGATACGCAGTATTTT | CASSLEPSGDTQYF | TRBJ2-3 | NA | TRBV5-1 | once
TGTGCCAGCAGCCCTTCCGGGACAACCCACAGTGAGCAGTTCTTC | CASSPSGTTHSEQFF | TRBJ2-1 | NA | TRBV7-7 | NA
TGTGCCAGCAGTACCTCCAAACTAGGGATGGCCAACGTCCTGACTTTC | CASSTSKLGMANVLTF | TRBJ2-6 | NA | TRBV2 | once
TGTGCCAGCAGCCAAGACATACAGGGGCCGCGGAAGTTCTTC | CASSQDIQGPRKFF | TRBJ2-1 | TRBD1 | TRBV14 | once
TGTGCCAGCAGCTTAGCGGGGGGGCCGAACACTGAAGCTTTCTTT | CASSLAGGPNTEAFF | TRBJ1-1 | NA | TRBV7-3 | NA